The next 16 T cell receptor beta chains were all read from a single sample in a study of cytomegalovirus exposure and HLA in healthy donors. Clones were read by immunoSEQ multiplex PCR, and TCRdb kept only the in-frame ones, dropping some. The sample lists under 300,000 clones, about 86% occurring once. Material for sequencing was PBMCs. The origin of the receptors is a woman younger than 35 in good health and CMV-seronegative.

This clone has only a few counts. The chain links TRBV10-3 to TRBJ1-1; D is perhaps TRBD1 (5 bases). The V gene's germline CDR1 is ENHRY and CDR2 SYGVKD. The ends were cut back, 5 bases at V and 4 bases at J, with 8 bases in the middle. The CDR3 contains 12 residues. The CDR3 DNA sequence: TGTGCCATCAGTCCCGGGGGCACTGAAGCTTTCTTT. Translated, it gives CAISPGGTEAFF.

This sequence joins TRBV6-5 and TRBJ2-7; D unclear. This CDR3 comprises 11 residues. Trimming took 4 bases from V and 4 from J, leaving 5 bases between them. Germline CDR1 and CDR2: MNHEY and SVGAGI. In DNA form, the CDR3 reads TGTGCCAGCAGTTCTTTGTACGAGCAGTACTTC. This translates into CASSSLYEQYF.

The chain uses TRBV5-1 and TRBJ1-5, with 7 bases identical to TRBD1. The V gene's germline CDR1 is SGHRS and CDR2 YFSETQ. CDR3 length equals 13 residues. The V segment lost 4 bases and the J segment 7 bases; nucleotides outside the gene matches: 5. CDR3 nucleotides: TGCGCCAGCAGCCCCGACAGGGAACAGCCCCAGCATTTT. Encoded protein: CASSPDREQPQHF.

This chain's CDR3 is CAISAASGSTDTQYF. The CDR3, as DNA: TGTGCCATCAGTGCGGCTAGCGGGAGCACAGATACGCAGTATTTT. The V gene is TRBV10-3, the J gene TRBJ2-3; the match to TRBD2 covers 8 bases. V dropped 4 bases and J dropped 0; count of bases not matched to a gene: 3. This CDR3 comprises 15 residues. Germline values: CDR1 ENHRY, CDR2 SYGVKD.

This clone was seen only once. The chain uses TRBV5-4 and TRBJ2-3, with 7 bases identical to TRBD1. Germline CDR1 reads SGHNT; CDR2 reads YYREEE (reference sequence). The CDR3 has 16 amino acids. Unmatched junction bases numbered 9, after V lost 3 bases and J lost 2 bases. DNA for the CDR3: TGTGCCAGCAGCTCGAGGGGACAGTACTACACAGATACGCAGTATTTT. Amino acid sequence: CASSSRGQYYTDTQYF.

The chain couples TRBV9 to TRBJ2-7; 9 bases align to TRBD2. Trimming cost V 3 bases and J 7 bases; bases outside gene matches: 2. This CDR3 is 12 amino acids long. Germline V lookup: CDR1 SGDLS, CDR2 YYNGEE. CDR3 nucleotide sequence: TGTGCCAGCAGCGAGCTAGCGGGGGAGCAGTACTTC. It is translated as CASSELAGEQYF.

The rearrangement joins TRBV27 to TRBJ1-1; D unclear. Per germline, CDR1 MNHEY and CDR2 SMNVEV (reference sequence). V lost 3 bases to trimming and J lost 10 bases, with 9 bases between them. This CDR3 is 11 amino acids long. The CDR3 DNA sequence: TGTGCCAGCAGTTTGGGTCGGGTAGCTTTCTTT. This sequence encodes CASSLGRVAFF.

The CDR3 region is CASKTGLEPQHF. The CDR3, as DNA: TGTGCCAGCAAGACAGGGCTCGAGCCCCAGCATTTT. The chain joins TRBV6-5 to TRBJ1-5, with 7 bases fitting TRBD1. CDR3 length: 12 amino acids. Germline V gene sequence: CDR1 MNHEY, CDR2 SVGAGI. J was trimmed by 8 bases and V by 7 bases; bases with no gene match: 5.

The V gene is TRBV6-5, the J gene TRBJ1-1, with a possible D match to TRBD1 (5 bases). The CDR3 loop spans 14 amino acids. Trimming stripped 6 bases from V and 1 base from J, with 12 bases between. Per germline, CDR1 MNHEY and CDR2 SVGAGI. Here the CDR3 DNA reads TGTGCCAGCAGCACGGGACTTTGGAACACTGAAGCTTTCTTT. This translates into CASSTGLWNTEAFF.

The genes are TRBV29-1 and TRBJ1-1, with D uncertain. The CDR3 spans 11 residues. Germline assignment: CDR1 SQVTM and CDR2 ANQGSEA. The V and J ends lost 5 bases and 1 base respectively, with 5 bases between them. The CDR3 bases are TGCAGCGTTTCCCGGAACACTGAAGCTTTCTTT. Translated: CSVSRNTEAFF.

The chain recombines TRBV29-1 with TRBJ2-7, with D possibly matching TRBD1 (7 bases). The CDR3 runs 14 residues. Germline V gives CDR1 SQVTM, CDR2 ANQGSEA. Trimming cost V 6 bases and J 1 base, with 16 bases left between them. The CDR3 protein is CSVGGQPDSYEQYF. The DNA for the CDR3 is TGCAGCGTGGGGGGACAGCCAGATTCCTACGAGCAGTACTTC.

The chain joins TRBV5-6 to TRBJ1-1; D gene unclear. Trimming removed 0 bases from V and 3 bases from J, with 9 bases in between. CDR1 and CDR2 (germline): SGHDT, YYEEEE. The CDR3 length is 14 residues. CDR3: CASSLGLEYTEAFF. The CDR3 DNA reads TGTGCCAGCAGCTTGGGTCTGGAGTACACTGAAGCTTTCTTT.

The V and J genes are TRBV5-1 and TRBJ1-4; maybe TRBD1 (5 bases). Trimming removed 3 bases at V and 5 bases at J, with 14 bases between. This CDR3 region has 15 residues. Germline V gene data show CDR1 as SGHRS and CDR2 as YFSETQ. The CDR3 nucleotides are TGCGCCAGCAGCTCCCGGGGAGGGGTGAATGAAAAACTGTTTTTT. As protein: CASSSRGGVNEKLFF.

V and J are TRBV7-3 and TRBJ2-7; D is perhaps TRBD1 (5 bases). The CDR3 has 15 amino acids. Trimming shortened V by 5 bases and J by 1 base, and 15 bases separated the two germline ends. CDR1 is SGHTA, CDR2 FQGTGA, per germline. CDR3 residues: CASSPTDSVSYEQYF. In nucleotides, the CDR3 is TGTGCCAGCAGCCCCACAGACAGCGTTTCCTACGAGCAGTACTTC.

This chain connects TRBV27 to TRBJ2-7, with D possibly matching TRBD1 (6 bases). Trimming took 4 bases from V and 4 from J, leaving 14 bases between them. Germline loops: CDR1 MNHEY, CDR2 SMNVEV (reference sequence). This CDR3 contains 14 residues. CDR3 nucleotide sequence: TGTGCCAGCAGTTCCAAACCCCAGGGGTACGAGCAGTACTTC. It specifies CASSSKPQGYEQYF.

The chain recombines TRBV9 with TRBJ2-2; TRBD2 aligns across 8 bases. Germline loops: CDR1 SGDLS, CDR2 YYNGEE. This CDR3 spans 15 amino acids. V gave up 0 bases and J gave up 4 bases; unmatched junction bases: 2. CDR3 sequence reads: CASSVGGGSTGELFF. In nucleotides, the CDR3 is TGTGCCAGCAGCGTAGGCGGGGGGAGCACCGGGGAGCTGTTTTTT. Full variable domain (remainder filled in from reference TRBV9 and TRBJ2-2): DSGVTQTPKHLITATGQRVTLRCSPRSGDLSVYWYQQSLDQGLQFLIQYYNGEERAKGNILERFSAQQFPDLHSELNLSSLELGDSALYFCASSVGGGSTGELFFGEGSRLTVL.